These 26 T cell receptor beta chains were all obtained from the same sample, sequenced in a study of neoadjuvant anti-PD-1 for oral cavity cancer. Sequencing was performed with immunoSEQ multiplex PCR; in TCRdb, only in-frame clones are kept and a portion is missing. The sample records around 81,000 clones, about four fifths being singletons. The material was PBMCs, obtained before nivolumab (anti-PD-1) treatment. The receptors stem from a person aged 35-79 years with oral cavity squamous cell carcinoma.

This chain connects TRBV5-1 to TRBJ2-4, with TRBD1 matching over 8 bases. After removal of 2 bases from V and 1 base from J, the junction contained 5 bases not matched to a gene. The CDR3 is 16 amino acids. Germline CDR1 is SGHRS and CDR2 is YFSETQ. The CDR3 sequence: CASSLPGGTAKNIQYF. CDR3 nucleotide sequence: TGCGCCAGCAGCTTACCAGGGGGCACTGCCAAAAACATTCAGTACTTC. The entire variable domain, with the rest obtained from reference TRBV5-1 and TRBJ2-4, is as follows: KAGVTQTPRYLIKTRGQQVTLSCSPISGHRSVSWYQQTPGQGLQFLFEYFSETQRNKGNFPGRFSGRQFSNSRSEMNVSTLELGDSALYLCASSLPGGTAKNIQYFGAGTRLSVL.

The CDR3 nucleotides read TGTGCCTGGAGTCGGGGGGGCTCCTTTATGAACACTGAAGCTTTCTTT. This gives the protein CAWSRGGSFMNTEAFF. The chain combines TRBV30 with TRBJ1-1; tentatively, D is TRBD1 (6 bases). Trimming cost V 2 bases and J 0 bases, with 16 bases left between them. Germline values: CDR1 GTSNPN, CDR2 SVGIG (reference sequence). The CDR3 length is 16 residues.

The rearrangement uses TRBV29-1 and TRBJ1-1; no clear D. The V gene's germline CDR1 is SQVTM and CDR2 ANQGSEA. Trimming pared 1 base from V and 1 base from J, leaving 7 bases between. The CDR3 loop spans 13 amino acids. The CDR3 sequence: CSVEVRQNTEAFF. CDR3 sequence (DNA): TGCAGCGTTGAAGTTCGGCAGAACACTGAAGCTTTCTTT.

The chain combines TRBV5-4 with TRBJ2-2; D might be TRBD1 (5 bases). In germline, CDR1 is SGHNT, CDR2 YYREEE (reference sequence). V lost 4 bases to trimming and J lost 2 bases, with 9 bases between them. The CDR3 covers 14 residues. CDR3 amino acids: CASSSQGNTGELFF. The CDR3 bases are TGTGCCAGCAGCAGCCAGGGCAACACCGGGGAGCTGTTTTTT.

This chain links TRBV11-2 with TRBJ2-1; D remains ambiguous. This CDR3 region has 11 residues. From germline, CDR1 is SGHAT and CDR2 FQNNGV. V was clipped by 7 bases and J by 9 bases, with 10 bases between them. For the CDR3, the DNA is TGTGCCAGCACGATACAAGGTGAGCAGTTCTTC. This translates into CASTIQGEQFF.

This clone was picked up a small number of times. V usage is TRBV19 and J usage is TRBJ1-5, with 8 bases identical to TRBD1. The CDR3 length is 16 residues. The germline V gene has CDR1 LNHDA and CDR2 SQIVND (reference sequence). Germline trimming cut 4 bases from V and 2 bases from J; bases unmatched to any gene: 7. The CDR3 DNA follows: TGTGCCAGTAGTACCATAACAGGGGGAGGCAATCAGCCCCAGCATTTT. Translated: CASSTITGGGNQPQHF.

This chain joins TRBV7-3 and TRBJ2-1; the D is unclear. The CDR3 spans 13 residues. V was trimmed by 4 bases and J by 9 bases, leaving 13 bases between them. CDR1 and CDR2 from the germline V gene are SGHTA and FQGTGA. The CDR3 DNA is TGTGCCAGCAGCTCCCGTGAGCTTGGTGAGCAGTTCTTC. Its protein product is CASSSRELGEQFF. Supplemented by reference TRBV7-3 and TRBJ2-1, the full variable domain reads GAGVSQTPSNKVTEKGKYVELRCDPISGHTALYWYRQSLGQGPEFLIYFQGTGAADDSGLPNDRFFAVRPEGSVSTLKIQRTERGDSAVYLCASSSRELGEQFFGPGTRLTVL.

CDR3 amino acids: CASYGGQETQYF. In DNA form, the CDR3 reads TGTGCCAGCTATGGGGGACAAGAGACCCAGTACTTC. This sequence joins TRBV2 and TRBJ2-5, with D perhaps being TRBD1 or TRBD2 (5 bases each). This CDR3 has 12 amino acids. V was cut by 8 bases and J by 2 bases, with 9 bases left in between. The germline V gene encodes CDR1 SNHLY and CDR2 FYNNEI.

This chain links TRBV7-8 with TRBJ2-7; D gene uncertain. The CDR3 totals 13 residues. Germline-derived CDR1 and CDR2 are SGHVS and FQNEAQ. Trimming took 1 base from V and 8 from J, leaving 12 bases between them. The CDR3: CASSLELIEKQYF. The CDR3 DNA sequence: TGTGCCAGCAGCTTAGAACTTATAGAAAAGCAGTACTTC.

V is TRBV7-3 and J is TRBJ2-1; a weak D match, TRBD2 (6 bases). The ends were cut back, 2 bases at V and 4 bases at J, with 9 bases in the middle. There are 14 residues in the CDR3. The V gene's germline CDR1 is SGHTA and CDR2 FQGTGA. The CDR3 loop reads CASSLGGTYNEQFF. The CDR3 DNA reads TGTGCCAGCAGCTTAGGGGGGACTTACAATGAGCAGTTCTTC.

The chain is built from TRBV15 and TRBJ2-7; the match to TRBD1 covers 9 bases. From germline, CDR1 is LNHNV and CDR2 YYDKDF (reference sequence). The CDR3 loop spans 14 amino acids. V dropped 1 base and J dropped 6; count of bases not matched to a gene: 4. CDR3 protein: CATSRALTGGEQYF. CDR3 bases: TGTGCCACCAGCAGAGCGTTGACAGGGGGCGAGCAGTACTTC. Based on the CDR3 plus reference TRBV15 and TRBJ2-7, the full variable domain is DAMVIQNPRYQVTQFGKPVTLSCSQTLNHNVMYWYQQKSSQAPKLLFHYYDKDFNNEADTPDNFQSRRPNTSFCFLDIRSPGLGDTAMYLCATSRALTGGEQYFGPGTRLTVT.

CDR3 in amino acids: CASLPRRLAKNIQYF. Here the CDR3 DNA reads TGTGCCAGCCTCCCTAGGCGGCTAGCCAAAAACATTCAGTACTTC. The chain combines TRBV2 with TRBJ2-4, with D unresolved. Germline lookup yields CDR1 SNHLY and CDR2 FYNNEI. The CDR3 runs to 15 residues. V was shortened by 8 bases and J by 0 bases, with 14 bases between the two germline ends. Full variable domain (missing parts from reference TRBV2 and TRBJ2-4): EPEVTQTPSHQVTQMGQEVILRCVPISNHLYFYWYRQILGQKVEFLVSFYNNEISEKSEIFDDQFSVERPDGSNFTLKIRSTKLEDSAMYFCASLPRRLAKNIQYFGAGTRLSVL.

V and J are TRBV6-5 and TRBJ1-2; D gene unclear. The CDR3 covers 13 residues. Trimming pared 5 bases from V and 6 bases from J, leaving 13 bases between. From germline, CDR1 is MNHEY and CDR2 SVGAGI. The DNA of the CDR3 is TGTGCCAGCAGTCGCGCCCCGGGAAATGGCTACACCTTC. This sequence encodes CASSRAPGNGYTF.

The chain has TRBV6-1 and TRBJ1-1; TRBD1 matches 11 bases. The CDR3 has 14 amino acids. J was trimmed by 4 bases and V by 10 bases; bases with no gene match: 8. Looked up from germline, CDR1 is MNHNS and CDR2 is SASEGT. The CDR3 coding sequence is TGTGCCACGGGGGGACAGGGGGTAGGCACTGAAGCTTTCTTT. Protein: CATGGQGVGTEAFF.

The chain is built from TRBV6-5 and TRBJ1-2; D may be TRBD1 (5 bases). V gave up 0 bases and J gave up 7 bases, with 6 bases separating them. The CDR3 is made up of 12 amino acids. CDR1 and CDR2 from the germline V gene are MNHEY and SVGAGI. The chain's CDR3 is CASSYSGVGYTF. CDR3 bases: TGTGCCAGCAGTTACTCAGGGGTTGGCTACACCTTC.

The rearrangement links TRBV10-3 to TRBJ2-7, with a weak D call TRBD2 (5 bases). The CDR3 totals 13 residues. Trimming removed 2 bases at V and 7 bases at J, with 12 bases between. The germline CDR1 and CDR2 sequences are ENHRY and SYGVKD. CDR3 nucleotide sequence: TGTGCCATCAGTGAGATCGGGGAGAGGGAGCAGTACTTC. This codes for CAISEIGEREQYF.

This chain uses TRBV10-3 with TRBJ2-3; the match to TRBD1 covers 8 bases. The CDR3 has 14 residues. Unmatched junction bases numbered 7, after V lost 6 bases and J lost 5 bases. Germline values: CDR1 ENHRY, CDR2 SYGVKD. CDR3 coding DNA: TGTGCCATCAGGTCCCAGGGGGCGGTAGATACGCAGTATTTT. This codes for CAIRSQGAVDTQYF.

The chain recombines TRBV6-1 with TRBJ2-3, with 8 bases identical to TRBD2. With V trimmed by 5 bases and J by 9 bases, 10 bases remained unmatched. Germline CDR1 and CDR2: MNHNS and SASEGT. CDR3 length: 14 amino acids. The CDR3 here is CASSLQPSGSTQYF. CDR3 nucleotides: TGTGCCAGCAGTCTACAACCTAGCGGGTCGACGCAGTATTTT.

The genes are TRBV13 and TRBJ1-1; D ambiguous. CDR1 and CDR2 (germline): PRHDT, FYEKMQ (reference sequence). The CDR3 runs 16 residues. Between the trimmed V and J ends, which lost 5 bases and 1 base, there was a span of 17 bases. This CDR3 reads CASSPNRLFQNTEAFF. The DNA for the CDR3 is TGTGCCAGCAGCCCCAACCGACTCTTCCAGAACACTGAAGCTTTCTTT.

The chain joins TRBV7-2 to TRBJ1-3; tentative D call: TRBD1 (6 bases). The CDR3 length is 15 residues. From germline, CDR1 is SGHTA and CDR2 FQGNSA. The V end was cut by 1 base, the J end by 2 bases, with 9 bases between. The CDR3 coding sequence is TGTGCCAGCAGCTTAGGTACAGGGACTGGAAACACCATATATTTT. This encodes CASSLGTGTGNTIYF.

This clone was recorded once. The chain links TRBV11-2 to TRBJ2-5; D possibly corresponds to TRBD1 (6 bases). This CDR3 spans 14 amino acids. The germline V and J ends were trimmed by 2 bases and 5 bases, with 12 bases remaining between them. From germline, CDR1 is SGHAT and CDR2 FQNNGV. Written as DNA, the CDR3 is TGTGCCAGCAGCTTACAGCCTCAGGGGGAGACCCAGTACTTC. Its translation is CASSLQPQGETQYF.

This clone has only a few counts. The chain joins TRBV25-1 to TRBJ1-2, with TRBD1 matching over 7 bases. After removal of 2 bases from V and 0 bases from J, the junction contained 0 bases not matched to a gene. The V gene's germline CDR1 is MGHDK and CDR2 SYGVNS. The CDR3 is made up of 14 amino acids. The CDR3 region is CASSERGPNYGYTF. The CDR3 coding sequence is TGTGCCAGCAGTGAAAGGGGGCCTAACTATGGCTACACCTTC.

The chain carries TRBV29-1 and TRBJ2-7; TRBD1 aligns across 7 bases. Germline CDR1 SQVTM, CDR2 ANQGSEA. The CDR3 covers 12 residues. The junction had 4 bases not matched to a gene; V was cut back by 4 bases and J by 4 bases. The CDR3 DNA reads as TGCAGCGTTGCCGACAGGGATTACGAGCAGTACTTC. Protein sequence: CSVADRDYEQYF.

The chain has TRBV7-9 and TRBJ1-2; D uncertain. V was clipped by 4 bases and J by 0 bases, with 0 bases between them. Germline V gene sequence: CDR1 SEHNR, CDR2 FQNEAQ (reference sequence). CDR3 length: 11 residues. DNA of the CDR3: TGTGCCAGCAGCTCTAACTATGGCTACACCTTC. It codes for CASSSNYGYTF.

The DNA of the CDR3 is TGTGCCTGGAGCGGCCATCTAGACTACGAGCAGTACTTC. Protein sequence: CAWSGHLDYEQYF. V usage is TRBV30 and J usage is TRBJ2-7, with unresolved D. V was shortened by 3 bases and J by 3 bases, with 12 bases between the two germline ends. The CDR3 runs to 13 residues. Germline V gene lookup returns CDR1 GTSNPN and CDR2 SVGIG (reference sequence).

The V call is TRBV2, the J call TRBJ1-2, with 8 bases identical to TRBD1. With V trimmed by 1 base and J by 5 bases, 3 bases remained unmatched. Germline assignment: CDR1 SNHLY and CDR2 FYNNEI. The CDR3 covers 14 residues. The CDR3 nucleotides read TGTGCCAGCAGTGAAGTCGGACAGGGATATGGCTACACCTTC. Translated, it gives CASSEVGQGYGYTF.